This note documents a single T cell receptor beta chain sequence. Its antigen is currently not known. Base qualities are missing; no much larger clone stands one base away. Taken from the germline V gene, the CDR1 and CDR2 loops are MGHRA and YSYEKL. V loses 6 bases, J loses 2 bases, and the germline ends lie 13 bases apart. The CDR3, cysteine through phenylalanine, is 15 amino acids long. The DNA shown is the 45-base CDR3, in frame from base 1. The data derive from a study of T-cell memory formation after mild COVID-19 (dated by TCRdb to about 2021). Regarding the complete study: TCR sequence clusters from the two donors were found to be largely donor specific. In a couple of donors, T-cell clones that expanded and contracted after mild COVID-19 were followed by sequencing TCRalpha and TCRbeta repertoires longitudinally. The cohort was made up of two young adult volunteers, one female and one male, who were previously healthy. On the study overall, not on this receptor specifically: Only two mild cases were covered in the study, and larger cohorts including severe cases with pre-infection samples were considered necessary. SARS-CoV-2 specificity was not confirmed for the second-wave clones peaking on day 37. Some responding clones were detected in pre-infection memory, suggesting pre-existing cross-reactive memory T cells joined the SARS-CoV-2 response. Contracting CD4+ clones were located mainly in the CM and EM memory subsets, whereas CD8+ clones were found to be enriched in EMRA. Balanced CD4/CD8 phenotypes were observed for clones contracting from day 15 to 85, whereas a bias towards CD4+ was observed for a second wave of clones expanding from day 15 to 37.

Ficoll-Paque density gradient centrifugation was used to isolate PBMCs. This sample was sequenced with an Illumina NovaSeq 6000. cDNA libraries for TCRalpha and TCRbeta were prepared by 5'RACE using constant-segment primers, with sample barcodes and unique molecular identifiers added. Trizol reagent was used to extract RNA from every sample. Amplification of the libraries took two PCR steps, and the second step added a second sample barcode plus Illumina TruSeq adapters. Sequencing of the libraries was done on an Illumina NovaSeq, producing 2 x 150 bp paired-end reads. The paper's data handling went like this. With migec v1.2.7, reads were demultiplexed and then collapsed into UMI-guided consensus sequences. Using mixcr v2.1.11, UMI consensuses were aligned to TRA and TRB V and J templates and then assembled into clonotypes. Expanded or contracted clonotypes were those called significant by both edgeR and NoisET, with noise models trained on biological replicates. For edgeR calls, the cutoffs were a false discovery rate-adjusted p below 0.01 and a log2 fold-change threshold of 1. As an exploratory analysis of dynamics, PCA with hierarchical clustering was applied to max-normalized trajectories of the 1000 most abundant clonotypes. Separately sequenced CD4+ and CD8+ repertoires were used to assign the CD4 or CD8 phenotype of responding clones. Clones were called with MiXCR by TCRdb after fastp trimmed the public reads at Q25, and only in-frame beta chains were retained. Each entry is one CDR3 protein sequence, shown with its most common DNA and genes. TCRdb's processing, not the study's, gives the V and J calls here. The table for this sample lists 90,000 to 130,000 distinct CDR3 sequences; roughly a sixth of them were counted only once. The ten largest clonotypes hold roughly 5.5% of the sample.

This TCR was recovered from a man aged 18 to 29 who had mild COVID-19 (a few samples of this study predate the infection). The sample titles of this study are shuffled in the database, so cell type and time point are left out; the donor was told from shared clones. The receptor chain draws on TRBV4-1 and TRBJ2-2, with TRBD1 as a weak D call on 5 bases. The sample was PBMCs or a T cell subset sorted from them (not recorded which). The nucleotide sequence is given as TGCGCCAGCAGGCCTCGACAGTCTAACACCGGGGAGCTGTTTTTT. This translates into CASRPRQSNTGELFF.